The T cell receptor beta chain under discussion was sequenced for a study of cytomegalovirus exposure and HLA in healthy donors. About this clone: The antigen is unknown.

Study-wide points: In a later analysis, common viral pathogens appeared linked to several of the most significant clusters.

Per the germline V gene, CDR1 is SGHRS and CDR2 is YFSETQ. This CDR3 contains 15 residues. Losses at the gene ends were 4 bases for V and 5 bases for J; bases not matched to a gene: 11. A multiplex PCR was run with 60 Vbeta primers and 13 Jbeta primers. Only in-frame clones appear in the TCRdb table, and some are missing; sequencing was by immunoSEQ multiplex PCR. The sample holds about 97,000 clones; roughly 71% are singletons and the top ten take around 9.3%. The chain is built from TRBV5-1 and TRBJ2-5; TRBD2 matches 7 bases. The sequence was obtained from a man aged 50 to 60 in good health and CMV-seronegative. Sequencing was carried out using PBMCs. CDR3 coding DNA: TGCGCCAGCAGCCCGTCGACTAGCCCGGGGGAGACCCAGTACTTC. Translated, it gives CASSPSTSPGETQYF.